This T cell receptor (beta chain) came from a study of cytomegalovirus exposure and HLA in healthy donors. Study-level findings and limits: One later analysis, an examination of the roughly 110 validation repertoires, found that first-cohort TCR clusters tended to co-occur in them.

Trimming shortened V by 2 bases and J by 0 bases, and 4 bases separated the two germline ends. The CDR3 runs to 13 residues. CDR1 MNHEY and CDR2 SVGAGI come from the germline V gene. Concerning this clone itself: Its antigen is unidentified.

The protocol was immunoSEQ multiplex PCR, while the TCRdb copy is restricted to in-frame clones and leaves out a portion. The sample consists of about 190,000 clones, around 86% of them appearing once. The chain couples TRBV6-5 to TRBJ1-1, with unresolved D. Input material: PBMCs. The origin of this receptor is a woman aged 18-35 years in good health and CMV-seronegative. CDR3 sequence: CASSYIMNTEAFF. CDR3 bases: TGTGCCAGCAGTTACATCATGAACACTGAAGCTTTCTTT.